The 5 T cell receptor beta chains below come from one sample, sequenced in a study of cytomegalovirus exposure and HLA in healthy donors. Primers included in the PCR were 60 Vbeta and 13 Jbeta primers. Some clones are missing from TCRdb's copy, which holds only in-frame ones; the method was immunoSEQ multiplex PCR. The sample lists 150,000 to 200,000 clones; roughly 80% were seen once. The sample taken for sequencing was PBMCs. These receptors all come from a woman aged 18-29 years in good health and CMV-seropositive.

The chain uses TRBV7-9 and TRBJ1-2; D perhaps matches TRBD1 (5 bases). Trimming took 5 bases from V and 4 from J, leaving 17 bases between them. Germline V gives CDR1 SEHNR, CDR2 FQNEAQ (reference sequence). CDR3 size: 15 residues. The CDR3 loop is CASSPPVVGPYGYTF. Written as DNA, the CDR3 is TGTGCCAGCAGCCCCCCCGTAGTGGGGCCCTATGGCTACACCTTC.

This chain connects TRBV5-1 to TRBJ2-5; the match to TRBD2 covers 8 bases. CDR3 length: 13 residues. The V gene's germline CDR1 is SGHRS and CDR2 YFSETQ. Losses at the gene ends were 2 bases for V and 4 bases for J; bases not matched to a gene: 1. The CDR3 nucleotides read TGCGCCAGCAGCTTCGGGGGGGGAGAGACCCAGTACTTC. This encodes CASSFGGGETQYF.

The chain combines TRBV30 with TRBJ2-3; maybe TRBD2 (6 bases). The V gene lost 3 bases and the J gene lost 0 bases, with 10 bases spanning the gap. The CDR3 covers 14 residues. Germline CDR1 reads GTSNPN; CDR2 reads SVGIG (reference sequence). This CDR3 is CAWSEGTSTDTQYF. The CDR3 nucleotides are TGTGCCTGGAGCGAGGGGACTAGCACAGATACGCAGTATTTT. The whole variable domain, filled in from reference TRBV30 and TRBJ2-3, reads SQTIHQWPATLVQPVGSPLSLECTVEGTSNPNLYWYRQAAGRGLQLLFYSVGIGQISSEVPQNLSASRPQDRQFILSSKKLLLSDSGFYLCAWSEGTSTDTQYFGPGTRLTVL.

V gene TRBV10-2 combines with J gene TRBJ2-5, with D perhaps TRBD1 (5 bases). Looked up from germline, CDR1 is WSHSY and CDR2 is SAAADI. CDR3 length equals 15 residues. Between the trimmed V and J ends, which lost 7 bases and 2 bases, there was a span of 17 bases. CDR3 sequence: CASTSTAYTQETQYF. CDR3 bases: TGCGCCAGCACTTCGACAGCCTATACTCAAGAGACCCAGTACTTC.

The CDR3 bases are TGTGCCAGCAGCCGGGACAGGGTCCCTGAAGCTTTCTTT. Protein sequence: CASSRDRVPEAFF. This chain joins TRBV6-1 and TRBJ1-1; TRBD1 aligns across 9 bases. V dropped 6 bases and J dropped 6; count of bases not matched to a gene: 5. Looked up from germline, CDR1 is MNHNS and CDR2 is SASEGT. The CDR3 loop spans 13 amino acids.